This is a list of T cell receptor beta chains from one sample in a study of tissue T cells after allogeneic stem cell transplantation. Sequencing was performed with immunoSEQ multiplex PCR; in TCRdb, only in-frame clones are kept and a portion is missing. Among about 1,400 clones listed, around 80% were seen once. Sequences were derived from spleen tissue, sampled at autopsy. The receptor set was obtained from a male patient between 35 and 75 years old with steroid-refractory graft-versus-host disease after an allogeneic stem cell transplant. Some T cells may be transferred from the graft donor. CDR3s include the opening cysteine and the closing phenylalanine or tryptophan. D genes are given only for firm matches.

d_gene,v_gene,j_gene,CDR3aa
TRBD1,TRBV15,TRBJ1-5,CATSRGTGDPDRQPQHF
-,TRBV9,TRBJ2-2,CASSVAEGTNTGELFF
-,TRBV6-4,TRBJ2-3,CASMGSTDTQYF
TRBD2,TRBV10-3,TRBJ2-6,CAISEPGLAGTGANVLTF
-,TRBV19,TRBJ1-3,CTSSIGGAISGNTIYF
-,TRBV4-1,TRBJ1-6,CASSPLIRSGSLYNSPLHF
-,TRBV27,TRBJ2-6,CASSSSYQEIGSGANVLTF
TRBD1,TRBV7-9,TRBJ1-4,CASSLGRGTVEQTF
TRBD1,TRBV12-3/TRBV12-4,TRBJ2-7,CASSSGQNYEQYF
TRBD2,TRBV11-2,TRBJ2-5,CASSLGLAGLETQYF
TRBD2,TRBV7-7,TRBJ2-3,CASSPGLAKPSDTQYF
-,TRBV6-5,TRBJ1-2,CASSYQGWSSGYTF
-,TRBV7-9,TRBJ1-2,CASSLTTVNGYTF
TRBD1,TRBV7-2,TRBJ1-2,CASSFYQGEYGYTF
TRBD1,TRBV25-1,TRBJ1-1,CASSPGDRGRTEAFF
TRBD1,TRBV10-1,TRBJ1-1,CASSRDSSNTEAFF
-,TRBV7-3,TRBJ2-2,CASSSRGAPGELFF
-,TRBV4-1,TRBJ1-1,CASSQDGMNTEAFF
-,TRBV27,TRBJ1-2,CASSASRMGGYTF
-,TRBV7-6,TRBJ2-5,CASSPLRSTLVNRSQYF
-,TRBV5-1,TRBJ2-3,CASSLETGSTDTQYF
TRBD1,TRBV6-5,TRBJ2-1,CASSWDREQFF
TRBD2,TRBV6-2/TRBV6-3,TRBJ2-3,CASSYLILSGVTDTQYF
-,TRBV19,TRBJ1-6,CASSIALEASPLHF
TRBD1,TRBV5-1,TRBJ2-7,CASTYSTGGLYEQYF
-,TRBV9,TRBJ2-2,CASSALPLAANTGELFF
-,TRBV27,TRBJ2-7,CASSFGVNSYEQYF
TRBD1,TRBV27,TRBJ1-1,CASSFRRDRERWNTEAFF
TRBD1,TRBV30,TRBJ1-2,CAWSGTRDRGYTF
-,TRBV7-9,TRBJ1-1,CASSHLQRGTEAFF
-,TRBV11-2,TRBJ2-7,CASSWTDLLGDEQYF
TRBD1,TRBV19,TRBJ2-5,CASSTRQGETQYF
TRBD1,TRBV7-8,TRBJ1-1,CASSLGMDRGPNTEAFF
-,TRBV18,TRBJ1-1,CASSSGMNTEAFF
-,TRBV5-1,TRBJ1-4,CASSILTGEKLFF
TRBD2,TRBV11-2,TRBJ2-5,CASSLGTSGGSQETQYF
-,TRBV2,TRBJ2-7,CASSGAGAGTAEQYF
-,TRBV6-2/TRBV6-3,TRBJ2-4,CASSYEWGGGNIQYF
TRBD1,TRBV5-6,TRBJ1-1,CASSYAGGSEAFF
TRBD2,TRBV7-8,TRBJ2-7,CASRDSWVAGNIEQYF
-,TRBV7-9,TRBJ2-7,CASIPLDSSSYEQYF
-,TRBV7-9,TRBJ2-1,CASSLTVYNEQFF
TRBD1,TRBV5-5,TRBJ2-5,CASSLEGQIQETQYF
-,TRBV9,TRBJ2-7,CASSVGGESSYEQYF
-,TRBV27,TRBJ2-7,CASSFGVNSYEQYF
TRBD1,TRBV30,TRBJ1-6,CAKGQAGGSPLHF
-,TRBV7-8,TRBJ2-5,CASSLEGWETQYF
TRBD2,TRBV4-3,TRBJ2-5,CASSPGLARGRETQYF
-,TRBV9,TRBJ2-7,CASGTGTYEQYF